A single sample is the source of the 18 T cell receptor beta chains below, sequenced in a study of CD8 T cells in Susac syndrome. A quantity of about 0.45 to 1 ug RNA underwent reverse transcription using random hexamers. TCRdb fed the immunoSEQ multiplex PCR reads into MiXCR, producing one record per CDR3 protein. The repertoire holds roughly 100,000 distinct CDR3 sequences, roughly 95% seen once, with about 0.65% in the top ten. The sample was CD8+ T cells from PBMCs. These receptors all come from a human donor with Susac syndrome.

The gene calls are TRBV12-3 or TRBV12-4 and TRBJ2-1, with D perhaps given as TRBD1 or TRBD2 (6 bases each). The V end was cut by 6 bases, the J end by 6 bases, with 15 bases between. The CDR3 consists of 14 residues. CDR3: CASSLGGGVNEQFF. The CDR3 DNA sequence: TGTGCCAGCAGCCTGGGGGGCGGGGTCAATGAGCAGTTCTTC.

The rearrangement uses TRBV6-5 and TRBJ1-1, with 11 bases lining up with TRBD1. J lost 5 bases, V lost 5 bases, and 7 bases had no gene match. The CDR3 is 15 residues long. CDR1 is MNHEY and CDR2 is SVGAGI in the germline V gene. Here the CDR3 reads CASSRRGQGGTEAFF. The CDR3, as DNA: TGTGCCAGCAGTCGCCGGGGACAGGGGGGGACTGAAGCTTTCTTT.

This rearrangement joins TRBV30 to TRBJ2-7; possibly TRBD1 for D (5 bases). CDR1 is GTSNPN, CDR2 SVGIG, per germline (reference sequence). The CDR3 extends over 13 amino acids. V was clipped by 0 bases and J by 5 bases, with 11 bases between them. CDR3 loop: CAWSVARADEQYF. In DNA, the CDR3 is TGTGCCTGGAGTGTAGCCAGGGCGGACGAGCAGTACTTC.

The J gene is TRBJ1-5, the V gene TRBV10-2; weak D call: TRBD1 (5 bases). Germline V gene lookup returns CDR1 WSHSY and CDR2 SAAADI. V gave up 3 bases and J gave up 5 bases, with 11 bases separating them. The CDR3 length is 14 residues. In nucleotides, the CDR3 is TGCGCCAGCAGTGATGAGGGGTGGGATCAGCCCCAGCATTTT. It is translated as CASSDEGWDQPQHF.

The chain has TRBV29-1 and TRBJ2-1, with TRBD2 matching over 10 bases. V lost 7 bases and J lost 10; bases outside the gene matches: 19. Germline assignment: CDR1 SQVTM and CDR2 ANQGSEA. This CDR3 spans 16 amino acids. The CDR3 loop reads CSGRGILAGAVREQFF. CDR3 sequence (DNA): TGCAGCGGAAGGGGTATTCTAGCGGGGGCGGTTCGGGAGCAGTTCTTC.

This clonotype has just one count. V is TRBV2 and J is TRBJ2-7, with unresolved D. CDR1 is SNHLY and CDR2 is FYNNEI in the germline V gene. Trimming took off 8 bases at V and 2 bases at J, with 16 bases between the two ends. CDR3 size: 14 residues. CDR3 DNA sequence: TGTGCCAGCCGCCGGTCCTCCTTCACCTACGAGCAGTACTTC. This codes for CASRRSSFTYEQYF. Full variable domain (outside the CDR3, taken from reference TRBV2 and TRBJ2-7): EPEVTQTPSHQVTQMGQEVILRCVPISNHLYFYWYRQILGQKVEFLVSFYNNEISEKSEIFDDQFSVERPDGSNFTLKIRSTKLEDSAMYFCASRRSSFTYEQYFGPGTRLTVT.

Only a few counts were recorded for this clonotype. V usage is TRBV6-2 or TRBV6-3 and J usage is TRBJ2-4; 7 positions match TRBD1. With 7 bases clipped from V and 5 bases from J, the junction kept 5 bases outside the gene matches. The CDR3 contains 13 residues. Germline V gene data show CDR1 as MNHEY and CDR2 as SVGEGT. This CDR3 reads CASIGTVENIQYF. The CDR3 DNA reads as TGTGCCAGCATTGGGACAGTTGAAAACATTCAGTACTTC.

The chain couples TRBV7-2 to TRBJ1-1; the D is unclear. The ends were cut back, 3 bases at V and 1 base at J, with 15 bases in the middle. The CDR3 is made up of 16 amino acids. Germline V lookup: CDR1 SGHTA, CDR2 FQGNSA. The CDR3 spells CASSLIPGSWNTEAFF. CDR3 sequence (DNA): TGTGCCAGCAGCTTGATCCCGGGGTCCTGGAACACTGAAGCTTTCTTT.

The CDR3 DNA reads as TGCGCCAGCAGCTTGGCGGCGGGCTCCTACGAGCAGTACTTC. Translating gives CASSLAAGSYEQYF. This chain uses TRBV5-1 with TRBJ2-7; TRBD2 might be the D (5 bases). V dropped 0 bases and J dropped 0 bases, with 7 bases sitting between them. Germline lookup yields CDR1 SGHRS and CDR2 YFSETQ. The CDR3 length is 14 residues.

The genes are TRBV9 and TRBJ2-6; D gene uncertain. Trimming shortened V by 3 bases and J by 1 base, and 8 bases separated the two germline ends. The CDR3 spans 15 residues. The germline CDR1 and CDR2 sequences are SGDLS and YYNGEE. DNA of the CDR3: TGTGCCAGCAGCGGCGACACTTCTGGGGCCAACGTCCTGACTTTC. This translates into CASSGDTSGANVLTF.

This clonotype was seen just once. CDR3 sequence: CASSLSAPEQFF. The CDR3 nucleotides are TGTGCCAGCAGCTTGTCGGCTCCCGAGCAGTTCTTC. V usage is TRBV5-6 and J usage is TRBJ2-1; D is undetermined. Germline V gives CDR1 SGHDT, CDR2 YYEEEE. This CDR3 is 12 amino acids long. The ends were cut back, 1 base at V and 10 bases at J, with 9 bases in the middle.

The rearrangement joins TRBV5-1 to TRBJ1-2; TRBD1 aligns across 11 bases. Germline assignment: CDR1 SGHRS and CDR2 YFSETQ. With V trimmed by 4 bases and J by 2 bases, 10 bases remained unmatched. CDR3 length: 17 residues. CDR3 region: CASSPVRDRGENYGYTF. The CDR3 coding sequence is TGCGCCAGCAGCCCCGTTCGGGACAGGGGGGAGAACTATGGCTACACCTTC.

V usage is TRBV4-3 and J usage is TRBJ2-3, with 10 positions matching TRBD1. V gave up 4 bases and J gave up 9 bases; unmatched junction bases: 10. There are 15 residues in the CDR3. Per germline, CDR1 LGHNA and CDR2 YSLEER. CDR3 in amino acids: CASSPQGQGFGTQYF. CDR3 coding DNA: TGCGCCAGCAGCCCCCAGGGACAGGGGTTCGGCACGCAGTATTTT.

The CDR3 loop is CASSASGGPYEQYF. The DNA for the CDR3 is TGTGCCAGCAGCGCCTCGGGGGGCCCCTACGAGCAGTACTTC. The J gene is TRBJ2-7, the V gene TRBV13; D is perhaps TRBD2 (7 bases). The CDR3 runs to 14 residues. V was trimmed by 5 bases and J by 2 bases, leaving 13 bases between them. Germline values: CDR1 PRHDT, CDR2 FYEKMQ (reference sequence).

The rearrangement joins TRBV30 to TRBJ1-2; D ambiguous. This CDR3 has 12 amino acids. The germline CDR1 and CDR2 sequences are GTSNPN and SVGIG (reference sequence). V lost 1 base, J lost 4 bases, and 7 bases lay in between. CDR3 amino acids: CAWSDGPYGYTF. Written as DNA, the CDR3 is TGTGCCTGGAGTGACGGACCCTATGGCTACACCTTC.

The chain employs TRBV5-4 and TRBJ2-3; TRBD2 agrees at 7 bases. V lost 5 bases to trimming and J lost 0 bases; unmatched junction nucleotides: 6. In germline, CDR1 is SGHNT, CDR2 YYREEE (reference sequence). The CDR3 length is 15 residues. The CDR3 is CASRDQRGSTDTQYF. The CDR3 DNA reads TGTGCCAGCAGGGACCAGCGGGGTAGCACAGATACGCAGTATTTT.

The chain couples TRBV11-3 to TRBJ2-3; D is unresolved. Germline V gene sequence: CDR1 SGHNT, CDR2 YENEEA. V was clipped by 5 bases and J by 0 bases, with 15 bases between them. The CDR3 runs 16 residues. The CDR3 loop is CASSPPTSHSTDTQYF. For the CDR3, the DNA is TGTGCCAGCAGCCCCCCCACCAGCCATAGCACAGATACGCAGTATTTT.

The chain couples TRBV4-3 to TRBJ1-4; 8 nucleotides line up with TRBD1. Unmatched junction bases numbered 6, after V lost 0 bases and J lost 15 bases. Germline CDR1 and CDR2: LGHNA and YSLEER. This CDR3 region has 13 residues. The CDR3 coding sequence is TGCGCCAGCAGCCAAGACCAACGGGACAGGTTGTTTTTT. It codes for CASSQDQRDRLFF.